This passage covers 12 T cell receptor beta chains from one sample sequenced in a study of T cells in Graves' hyperthyroidism and ophthalmopathy. Authors of the study amplified TCR beta CDR3 regions from RNA transcripts. HTBI primers drove first-round RT-PCR of the TCR CDR3. In TCRdb, the multiplex PCR reads were re-called with MiXCR into one record per CDR3 protein. The sample contains about 700,000 distinct CDR3 sequences, over 40% of which appear only once. Sequencing was performed on peripheral blood or thyroid tissue (not recorded which). Every receptor here comes from an adult man with Graves' disease, either hyperthyroidism or ophthalmopathy (not recorded which).

Turning to this clonotype: This could be a read error, since a much larger clone is one nucleotide away. The rearrangement uses TRBV9 and TRBJ2-5; no clear D gene. The V gene's germline CDR1 is SGDLS and CDR2 YYNGEE. V was clipped by 6 bases and J by 3 bases, with 9 bases between them. The CDR3 sequence is 12 residues long. CDR3 bases: TGTGCCAGCAACGACTCGGAAGAGACCCAGTACTTC. This sequence encodes CASNDSEETQYF.

This clonotype was detected a few times. This chain uses TRBV7-9 with TRBJ1-1; 7 bases are a match to TRBD1. V was pared by 5 bases and J by 0 bases, with 6 bases of the junction left unmatched. The germline V gene encodes CDR1 SEHNR and CDR2 FQNEAQ (reference sequence). CDR3 length equals 15 residues. The CDR3 nucleotides read TGTGCCAGCAGCCCGAGGGGACAGCTGAACACTGAAGCTTTCTTT. Amino acid sequence: CASSPRGQLNTEAFF.

The chain combines TRBV7-9 with TRBJ2-5, with a possible D match to TRBD1 (6 bases). The V end lost 5 bases, the J end lost 5 bases, and 18 bases lay between the germline ends. Germline V gene sequence: CDR1 SEHNR, CDR2 FQNEAQ (reference sequence). The CDR3 runs 15 residues. The CDR3 spells CASSQDWTAGETQYF. In DNA form, the CDR3 reads TGTGCCAGCAGCCAAGATTGGACAGCCGGGGAGACCCAGTACTTC.

The rearrangement joins TRBV15 to TRBJ1-6; the D is unclear. The CDR3 runs 18 residues. The V and J ends lost 0 bases and 0 bases respectively, with 12 bases between them. Germline V CDR1 and CDR2: LNHNV, YYDKDF (reference sequence). The CDR3 protein is CATSRDGPRSSYNSPLHF. In DNA form, the CDR3 reads TGTGCCACCAGCAGAGATGGTCCCAGAAGCTCCTATAATTCACCCCTCCACTTT.

As to this clonotype: A much larger clone is a single base away; this may be a read error. The V call is TRBV29-1, the J call TRBJ1-2; TRBD1 matches 7 bases. Germline V lookup: CDR1 SQVTM, CDR2 ANQGSEA. CDR3 length equals 12 residues. Losses at the gene ends were 7 bases for V and 4 bases for J; bases not matched to a gene: 6. In DNA, the CDR3 is TGCAGCGCCACTTGGGACAGCTATGGCTACACCTTC. Translated: CSATWDSYGYTF.

Turning to this clonotype: The limits of the CDR3 on the DNA are not certain, so only TCRdb's listed CDR3 is given. The chain carries TRBV15 and TRBJ1-2. The CDR3 sequence runs 19 residues, both termini included. Germline values: CDR1 LNHNV, CDR2 YYDKDF (reference sequence). CDR3 protein: CASSFYICSAAVKVGTEAF.

About this clonotype itself: This clone may be a read error of a much larger clone one base away. The chain employs TRBV7-2 and TRBJ1-5; D remains ambiguous. Germline-derived CDR1 and CDR2 are SGHTA and FQGNSA. Trimming took 5 bases from V and 2 from J, leaving 13 bases between them. This CDR3 is 15 amino acids long. Here the CDR3 reads CASSVTDGGNQPQHF. The DNA of the CDR3 is TGTGCCAGCAGCGTCACCGACGGAGGCAATCAGCCCCAGCATTTT.

This clonotype was counted ten times or more. The gene calls are TRBV2 and TRBJ1-3; TRBD1 matches 7 bases. The length of the CDR3 is 14 residues. Trimming removed 5 bases from V and 3 bases from J; junction bases left unmatched: 4. The germline V gene encodes CDR1 SNHLY and CDR2 FYNNEI. The CDR3 nucleotides are TGTGCCAGCAGTCCTTCAGGGGGTGGAAACACCATATATTTT. Translation: CASSPSGGGNTIYF.

The J gene is TRBJ2-5, the V gene TRBV20-1; 9 nucleotides match TRBD2. The CDR3 sequence is 13 residues long. CDR1 DFQATT and CDR2 SNEGSKA come from the germline V gene (reference sequence). The trim removed 6 bases at V and 4 bases at J, leaving 6 bases unmatched. CDR3 region: CSAAGGGGETQYF. In nucleotides, the CDR3 is TGCAGTGCCGCGGGGGGGGGTGGAGAGACCCAGTACTTC.

This clonotype was seen a few times. This chain joins TRBV6-5 and TRBJ1-1, with 8 bases fitting TRBD1. The CDR3 sequence is 12 residues long. The germline V gene encodes CDR1 MNHEY and CDR2 SVGAGI. V was clipped by 4 bases and J by 8 bases; unmatched bases: 3. The CDR3: CASSSGGYEAFF. The CDR3 DNA sequence: TGTGCCAGCAGTTCAGGGGGCTACGAAGCTTTCTTT.

The chain has TRBV4-3 and TRBJ1-5; no firm D call. Trimming shortened V by 4 bases and J by 1 base, and 8 bases separated the two germline ends. The CDR3 covers 14 residues. Germline assignment: CDR1 LGHNA and CDR2 YSLEER. In DNA form, the CDR3 reads TGCGCCAGCAGCCTGGGTACAAGCAATCAGCCCCAGCATTTT. It yields the protein CASSLGTSNQPQHF.

This clonotype was seen repeatedly, ten times or more. This chain joins TRBV2 and TRBJ1-4; the match to TRBD1 covers 10 bases. The length of the CDR3 is 15 residues. J was trimmed by 4 bases and V by 3 bases; bases with no gene match: 2. Germline CDR1 is SNHLY and CDR2 is FYNNEI. CDR3 nucleotide sequence: TGTGCCAGCAGTGAGGGACAGGGGCTTAATGAAAAACTGTTTTTT. It yields the protein CASSEGQGLNEKLFF.